A selection of T cell receptor beta chains follows, all from one sample in a study of T cell repertoires in cytomegalovirus infection. In TCRdb, the reads were re-called with MiXCR into one record per CDR3 protein. The data contain around 900,000 distinct CDR3 sequences, 31% of them singletons. These receptors are not linked to any known antigen. This sample comprised cultured CD8+ T cells from PBMCs, obtained from culture after CMV antigen stimulation. These receptors were taken from a human donor in good health (CMV status not recorded). Some clones in this sample may be carry-over from other donors' samples. Both conserved end residues are part of each CDR3. The order of the fields is V gene, CDR3 length, J gene, clone size, D gene, CDR3 protein. The D gene is left open where the match is weak. Clone sizes are given selectively: once, few, many, or a class where the clone is expanded.

TRBV7-6	14	TRBJ2-5	few	-	CASSPRTDQETQYF
TRBV10-3	13	TRBJ2-1	-	-	CAIRLTDYNEQFF
TRBV7-9	15	TRBJ2-2	many	TRBD2	CASTHGGLLAGELFF
TRBV14	22	TRBJ2-5	-	-	CASSQGIGPDPGDVWPKETQYF
TRBV27	13	TRBJ1-6	-	-	CASSWGRGSPLHF
TRBV7-9	16	TRBJ2-7	few	-	CASSLPGSGGNYEQYF
TRBV7-9	15	TRBJ1-1	-	-	CASSFIQGGNTEAFF
TRBV4-1	15	TRBJ1-2	-	-	CASSQGEEVVYGYTF
TRBV7-6	13	TRBJ1-1	-	-	CASSFVTGPEAFF
TRBV4-3	13	TRBJ1-6	-	-	CASATGTNSPLHF
TRBV6-4	16	TRBJ2-5	-	TRBD2	CASSEGGGGARETQYF
TRBV5-1	16	TRBJ1-1	-	TRBD1	CTSSPGDSPFNTEAFF
TRBV6-5	16	TRBJ2-2	few	TRBD2	CASRAGLAGPTGELFF
TRBV7-9	13	TRBJ2-1	few	-	CASSLPLDNEQFF
TRBV27	17	TRBJ2-5	few	-	CASSFLTLRGMKETQYF
TRBV5-1	16	TRBJ2-5	many	TRBD2	CASSLGSSGVQETQYF
TRBV4-2	14	TRBJ2-7	few	TRBD1	CASSQGQGQYEQYF
TRBV6-6	16	TRBJ1-5	many	-	CASSNRVISSNQPQHF
TRBV7-9	12	TRBJ2-2	-	-	CASSRSPGELFF
TRBV27	16	TRBJ2-1	-	TRBD1	CASRETLGQSYNEQFF
TRBV7-2	13	TRBJ1-2	few	-	CASSFGTPYGYTF
TRBV2	16	TRBJ2-1	-	-	CASSDPVLNSYNEQFF
TRBV5-1	15	TRBJ2-2	-	-	CASSWTDRNTGELFF
TRBV6-6	18	TRBJ2-2	once	-	CASSYESQTAMNTGELFF
TRBV7-2	16	TRBJ2-5	-	-	CVSSAKVGTSQETQYF
TRBV19	10	TRBJ1-2	few	-	CASYSVGYTF
TRBV12-3/TRBV12-4	14	TRBJ2-1	few	-	CASSLDWAAGEQFF